A selection of T cell receptor beta chains follows, all from one sample in a study of blood T cell repertoires in COVID-19. Generated by immunoSEQ multiplex PCR, the TCRdb table keeps only in-frame clones and is missing some. The sample carries about 220,000 clones, less than 85% recorded once. Material for sequencing was peripheral blood. The receptors shown here come from a woman between 65 and 79 years old with acute or convalescent COVID-19. Each CDR3 is given with its conserved first and last residue. A D gene is named only where the DNA matches it firmly. Size is omitted from some rows. Given values are once, few, many or a class for expanded clones.

J: TRBJ2-2; D: TRBD1; size: few; V: TRBV11-1; length: 16; CDR3: CASSSPGTGSAGELFF; DNA: TGTGCCAGCAGCTCCCCCGGGACAGGGTCGGCCGGGGAGCTGTTTTTT
J: TRBJ2-2; D: .; size: once; V: TRBV29-1; length: 14; CDR3: CSGFRGATTGELFF; DNA: TGCAGCGGGTTTCGCGGGGCGACAACCGGGGAGCTGTTTTTT
J: TRBJ2-5; D: TRBD1; size: .; V: TRBV3-1/TRBV3-2; length: 16; CDR3: CASSNRDRGFQETQYF; DNA: TGTGCCAGCAGCAACCGGGACAGGGGGTTTCAAGAGACCCAGTACTTC
J: TRBJ2-4; D: .; size: .; V: TRBV29-1; length: 15; CDR3: CSVSFGRDTKNIQYF; DNA: TGCAGCGTTTCTTTTGGCAGGGATACCAAAAACATTCAGTACTTC
J: TRBJ2-2; D: .; size: .; V: TRBV19; length: 15; CDR3: CASSIMVVETGELFF; DNA: TGTGCCAGTAGTATAATGGTGGTGGAGACCGGGGAGCTGTTTTTT
J: TRBJ1-1; D: .; size: .; V: TRBV6-5; length: 15; CDR3: CASSWSPSMNTEAFF; DNA: TGTGCCAGCAGTTGGAGCCCGTCCATGAACACTGAAGCTTTCTTT
J: TRBJ2-7; D: TRBD1; size: .; V: TRBV13; length: 16; CDR3: CASSLAGTGRAYEQYF; DNA: TGTGCCAGCAGCTTAGCGGGGACAGGGAGGGCCTACGAGCAGTACTTC
J: TRBJ2-5; D: .; size: .; V: TRBV5-1; length: 18; CDR3: CASSLSATRGAAAETQYF; DNA: TGCGCCAGCAGCTTGTCGGCTACCCGCGGGGCGGCAGCAGAGACCCAGTACTTC
J: TRBJ2-6; D: .; size: .; V: TRBV10-3; length: 16; CDR3: CAIMGGAVSGANVLTF; DNA: TGTGCCATCATGGGGGGGGCGGTCTCTGGGGCCAACGTCCTGACTTTC
J: TRBJ2-7; D: .; size: .; V: TRBV30; length: 14; CDR3: CAWSGSTRPERQYF; DNA: TGTGCCTGGAGTGGCTCCACTCGCCCCGAGAGGCAGTACTTC
J: TRBJ1-4; D: .; size: .; V: TRBV12-3/TRBV12-4; length: 13; CDR3: CASSSDSNEKLFF; DNA: TGTGCCAGCAGTTCGGACAGTAATGAAAAACTGTTTTTT